Here is one TCR beta chain with its context. This clonotype was observed a handful of times. Its antigen has not been determined. One base away there is no much larger clone; base qualities are not given. The treatment or condition label on this specimen signifies: allogeneic hematopoietic cell transplantation with graft depleted of TCRalphabeta T cells and CD19 B cells. The children who served as transplant recipients had been given grafts of TCRalphabeta/CD19-depleted allogeneic hematopoietic cells. This entry belongs to a study of T-cell reconstitution after alpha-beta-depleted transplantation in children (dated by TCRdb to between 2015 and 2016). Background on the whole study: T-cell immune reconstitution after TCRalphabeta/CD19-depleted allogeneic hematopoietic cell transplantation in children was quantitatively tracked in the study by means of TCR repertoire profiling. Points the paper makes about the study in general: The high TCRbeta diversity at day 60 in some patients was ascribed to recipient T cells and intrathymic progenitors that had survived conditioning. Over the following months the frequencies of hyperexpanded clones went down, and after one year T-cell counts and TCRbeta diversity were mostly credited to newly produced T cells. Apparently early alphabetaT-cell count recovery about two months after transplant reportedly relied on only several hundred rapidly expanded clones derived from non-depleted graft cells.

Inclusive of the bounding cysteine and phenylalanine, the CDR3 is 16 residues long. Only CDR3 DNA is held: 48 bases, read in frame from base 1. Taken from the germline V gene, the CDR1 and CDR2 loops are KGHSH and LQKENI. V trim: 3 bases; J trim: 4 bases; unmatched bases: 5. The method was PCR. The run used an Illumina HiSeq 2500. TCR libraries were prepared with molecular barcoding, using unique molecular identifiers to normalize TCRbeta repertoire quantification. TCRdb itself trimmed the public reads at Q25 with fastp, ran MiXCR and retained productive beta chains. Identical CDR3 proteins give one entry, which carries the most common genes and DNA. This sample is represented by 500,000 or so distinct CDR3 sequences; over 9.5% of them were singletons. Approximately 14% of the sample goes to the ten largest clones.

Here the chain combines TRBV18 and TRBJ2-6; a stretch of 8 junction bases matches TRBD1. Sequenced here: PBMCs, mostly from graft donor cells, sampled 180 days after TCRalphabeta/CD19-depleted stem cell transplant. This receptor was obtained from a female patient aged 2-15 years who had a stem cell transplant for aplastic anemia, so the T cells may come from the graft donor. The DNA sequence is as follows: TGTGCCAGCTCACCCGGACAGGGCTCAGGGGCCAACGTCCTGACTTTC. This yields the protein CASSPGQGSGANVLTF.